Below are 32 T cell receptor beta chains sequenced from a single sample in a study of vaccination and CD4 T cells after COVID-19. Sequencing of cultured CD4+ T cell DNA used the Oncomine TCR Beta short-read assay. From the PCR reads, TCRdb called clonotypes with MiXCR, one entry per CDR3 protein. Of roughly 22,000 distinct CDR3 sequences in the sample, approximately 32% were seen once. Treatment described: roughly 11-day PBMC culture with coronavirus spike peptide pools or control peptides (ViraFEST assay). The antigens these receptors bind are not known. Input material: cultured CD4+ T cells from blood. Source of these receptors: a human donor with COVID-19.

This clonotype was observed a handful of times. The chain links TRBV27 to TRBJ1-1; no clear D gene. The CDR3 length is 11 residues. The V gene lost 6 bases and the J gene lost 7 bases, with 9 bases spanning the gap. Germline loops: CDR1 MNHEY, CDR2 SMNVEV (reference sequence). CDR3 DNA: TGTGCCAGCAGCAACAGATTTGAAGCTTTCTTT. It translates to CASSNRFEAFF.

The sample holds a few counts of this clonotype. V is TRBV7-2 and J is TRBJ1-2; 9 bases are a match to TRBD1. The CDR3 is 14 residues long. Germline lookup yields CDR1 SGHTA and CDR2 FQGNSA. J gave up 11 bases and V 5 bases, and 12 bases lay outside the gene matches. The CDR3 region is CASSATGGNLIYTF. CDR3 nucleotide sequence: TGTGCCAGCAGCGCCACAGGGGGCAATTTGATATACACCTTC.

This chain connects TRBV20-1 to TRBJ1-5; TRBD1 aligns across 7 bases. In germline, CDR1 is DFQATT, CDR2 SNEGSKA (reference sequence). The CDR3 runs 14 residues. With 4 bases clipped from V and 1 base from J, the junction kept 4 bases outside the gene matches. CDR3 loop: CSAKDRASNQPQHF. Written as DNA, the CDR3 is TGCAGTGCTAAAGACAGGGCGAGCAATCAGCCCCAGCATTTT.

The J gene is TRBJ2-7, the V gene TRBV15; D possibly uses TRBD1 or TRBD2 (7 bases each). Trimming stripped 3 bases from V and 3 bases from J, with 12 bases between. This CDR3 is built from 14 residues. Germline CDR1 reads LNHNV; CDR2 reads YYDKDF (reference sequence). CDR3 region: CATSRGGDSYEQYF. The CDR3 DNA reads TGTGCCACCAGCAGGGGGGGGGACAGCTACGAGCAGTACTTC.

V and J are TRBV5-4 and TRBJ2-1; TRBD2 agrees at 7 bases. Germline loops: CDR1 SGHNT, CDR2 YYREEE (reference sequence). CDR3 length equals 16 residues. V was pared by 6 bases and J by 3 bases, with 12 bases of the junction left unmatched. The chain's CDR3 is CASTPTGGGGYNEQFF. CDR3 in DNA: TGTGCCAGCACCCCCACGGGCGGGGGAGGCTACAATGAGCAGTTCTTC. The full variable domain, rest sourced from reference TRBV5-4 and TRBJ2-1, is ETGVTQSPTHLIKTRGQQVTLRCSSQSGHNTVSWYQQALGQGPQFIFQYYREEENGRGNFPPRFSGLQFPNYSSELNVNALELDDSALYLCASTPTGGGGYNEQFFGPGTRLTVL.

J is TRBJ2-1 and V is TRBV20-1, with 7 bases that match TRBD2. The germline V gene has CDR1 DFQATT and CDR2 SNEGSKA (reference sequence). The CDR3 totals 15 residues. V trimming: 2 bases; J trimming: 0 bases; junction bases outside the gene matches: 4. The CDR3 region is CSARTSVGSYNEQFF. The CDR3, as DNA: TGCAGTGCTAGAACTAGCGTAGGCTCCTACAATGAGCAGTTCTTC.

This clonotype was observed a handful of times. V is TRBV20-1 and J is TRBJ1-5; D unresolved. Germline CDR1 and CDR2: DFQATT and SNEGSKA (reference sequence). The CDR3 has 14 residues. Trimming shortened V by 6 bases and J by 2 bases, and 14 bases separated the two germline ends. Here the CDR3 DNA reads TGCAGTGCCGTCATGAAGGGAGGCAATCAGCCCCAGCATTTT. As protein: CSAVMKGGNQPQHF.

This clonotype has only one observation. This chain joins TRBV7-2 and TRBJ2-5; D ambiguous. Germline assignment: CDR1 SGHTA and CDR2 FQGNSA. CDR3 length: 15 amino acids. Trimming shortened V by 0 bases and J by 3 bases, and 11 bases separated the two germline ends. The CDR3 spells CASSLARSPEETQYF. DNA of the CDR3: TGTGCCAGCAGCTTAGCGCGGTCCCCTGAAGAGACCCAGTACTTC. The whole variable domain, remainder taken from reference TRBV7-2 and TRBJ2-5, is GAGVSQSPSNKVTEKGKDVELRCDPISGHTALYWYRQSLGQGLEFLIYFQGNSAPDKSGLPSDRFSAERTGGSVSTLTIQRTQQEDSAVYLCASSLARSPEETQYFGPGTRLLVL.

This chain joins TRBV11-2 and TRBJ1-4; TRBD1 is a possible D gene (5 bases). Germline loops: CDR1 SGHAT, CDR2 FQNNGV. This CDR3 region has 16 residues. The V gene lost 4 bases and the J gene lost 10 bases, with 22 bases spanning the gap. CDR3 nucleotide sequence: TGTGCCAGCAGCTCCCCAGGGAAGGGGCGAGAAGGAAAACTGTTTTTT. Translated, it gives CASSSPGKGREGKLFF.

The chain uses TRBV5-6 and TRBJ2-3; D uncertain. The V gene lost 0 bases and the J gene lost 2 bases, with 13 bases spanning the gap. Germline V gene lookup returns CDR1 SGHDT and CDR2 YYEEEE. The CDR3 consists of 16 residues. The CDR3 DNA sequence: TGTGCCAGCAGCTTGGGTGGGTTGCGGTACACAGATACGCAGTATTTT. Amino acids: CASSLGGLRYTDTQYF.

There are a few counts of this clonotype. The rearrangement uses TRBV14 and TRBJ1-6; D may be TRBD1 (6 bases). The CDR3 loop spans 14 amino acids. V dropped 1 base and J dropped 9 bases, with 10 bases sitting between them. In germline, CDR1 is SGHDN, CDR2 FVKESK. In DNA, the CDR3 is TGTGCCAGCAGCCAAGGACAGGTGTTTTCACCCCTCCACTTT. This sequence encodes CASSQGQVFSPLHF. The complete variable domain, with remaining parts taken from reference TRBV14 and TRBJ1-6, reads EAGVTQFPSHSVIEKGQTVTLRCDPISGHDNLYWYRRVMGKEIKFLLHFVKESKQDESGMPNNRFLAERTGGTYSTLKVQPAELEDSGVYFCASSQGQVFSPLHFGNGTRLTVT.

The chain employs TRBV15 and TRBJ2-2; either TRBD1 or TRBD2 may fit D (5 bases each). CDR3 length equals 15 residues. Trimming took off 1 base at V and 4 bases at J, with 10 bases between the two ends. CDR1 and CDR2 (germline): LNHNV, YYDKDF (reference sequence). CDR3 nucleotide sequence: TGTGCCACCAGCAGAGGGGGGACCCGCACCGGGGAGCTGTTTTTT. It is translated as CATSRGGTRTGELFF.

V and J are TRBV20-1 and TRBJ2-4; a weak D match, TRBD2 (5 bases). The J call may be in error: the DNA end matches TRBJ2-5 better. Germline V gives CDR1 DFQATT, CDR2 SNEGSKA (reference sequence). The CDR3 runs to 13 residues. CDR3 DNA: TGCAGTGCTCGGACCTCGGGGAGAGAGACCCAGTACTTC. Encoded protein: CSARTSGRETQYF.

This chain uses TRBV11-3 with TRBJ2-2, with 12 bases that match TRBD2. The germline V gene encodes CDR1 SGHNT and CDR2 YENEEA. Trimming took 3 bases from V and 7 from J; bases not matched to a gene: 12. CDR3 length: 18 residues. The CDR3 region is CASSFYLLAGGPHGELFF. The CDR3 DNA sequence: TGTGCCAGCAGCTTCTATCTACTAGCGGGGGGTCCGCACGGGGAGCTGTTTTTT. The complete variable domain, with remaining parts taken from reference TRBV11-3 and TRBJ2-2, reads EAGVVQSPRYKIIEKKQPVAFWCNPISGHNTLYWYLQNLGQGPELLIRYENEEAVDDSQLPKDRFSAERLKGVDSTLKIQPAELGDSAVYLCASSFYLLAGGPHGELFFGEGSRLTVL.

By share of the sample, this clonotype is medium-sized. The chain employs TRBV7-2 and TRBJ1-6; D not certain. Per germline, CDR1 SGHTA and CDR2 FQGNSA. The CDR3 runs 13 residues. V was cut by 3 bases and J by 5 bases, with 5 bases left in between. The CDR3 protein is CASSFGNNSPLHF. The CDR3 DNA reads TGTGCCAGCAGCTTTGGGAATAATTCACCCCTCCACTTT.

This clonotype was seen a handful of times. This rearrangement joins TRBV2 to TRBJ1-2, with a weak D call TRBD1 (6 bases). Germline loops: CDR1 SNHLY, CDR2 FYNNEI. Trimming took off 6 bases at V and 5 bases at J, with 13 bases between the two ends. The CDR3 spans 13 residues. DNA of the CDR3: TGTGCCAGCAGCGCCACAGGGAGGTATGGCTACACCTTC. Its translation is CASSATGRYGYTF.

This clonotype was seen a few times. DNA for the CDR3: TGTGCCAGCAGTGACAGGGGCGCTAGCAATCAGCCCCAGCATTTT. Its protein is CASSDRGASNQPQHF. V usage is TRBV6-1 and J usage is TRBJ1-5, with D maybe TRBD1 (6 bases). This CDR3 has 15 amino acids. Between the trimmed V and J ends, which lost 3 bases and 0 bases, there was a span of 9 bases. CDR1 MNHNS and CDR2 SASEGT come from the germline V gene.

The gene calls are TRBV19 and TRBJ1-1, with 9 bases matching TRBD1. The CDR3 loop spans 14 amino acids. In germline, CDR1 is LNHDA, CDR2 SQIVND (reference sequence). The V gene end was trimmed by 5 bases and the J gene end by 3 bases; junction bases not matched to a gene: 4. The CDR3 DNA reads as TGTGCCAGTAGTCCACAGGGGGCTTACACTGAAGCTTTCTTT. Translated, it gives CASSPQGAYTEAFF. Together with reference TRBV19 and TRBJ1-1, the CDR3 gives the full variable domain: DGGITQSPKYLFRKEGQNVTLSCEQNLNHDAMYWYRQDPGQGLRLIYYSQIVNDFQKGDIAEGYSVSREKKESFPLTVTSAQKNPTAFYLCASSPQGAYTEAFFGQGTRLTVV.

In this sample, this clonotype turned up a few times. The chain carries TRBV2 and TRBJ1-6; D ambiguous. Germline V lookup: CDR1 SNHLY, CDR2 FYNNEI. Trimming shortened V by 5 bases and J by 10 bases, and 15 bases separated the two germline ends. CDR3 size: 14 residues. CDR3: CASSRTKYGSPLHF. DNA of the CDR3: TGTGCCAGCAGTCGAACAAAGTACGGGTCACCCCTCCACTTT. Combining the CDR3 with reference TRBV2 and TRBJ1-6 gives the whole variable domain EPEVTQTPSHQVTQMGQEVILRCVPISNHLYFYWYRQILGQKVEFLVSFYNNEISEKSEIFDDQFSVERPDGSNFTLKIRSTKLEDSAMYFCASSRTKYGSPLHFGNGTRLTVT.

The rearrangement uses TRBV11-2 and TRBJ2-7, with D tentatively TRBD1 or TRBD2 (5 bases each). Looked up from germline, CDR1 is SGHAT and CDR2 is FQNNGV. The length of the CDR3 is 16 residues. The V gene lost 1 base and the J gene lost 4 bases, with 17 bases spanning the gap. CDR3: CASSLAGQGGEYEQYF. The DNA for the CDR3 is TGTGCCAGCAGCTTAGCGGGGCAGGGTGGTGAGTACGAGCAGTACTTC. Full variable domain (outside the CDR3, taken from reference TRBV11-2 and TRBJ2-7): EAGVAQSPRYKIIEKRQSVAFWCNPISGHATLYWYQQILGQGPKLLIQFQNNGVVDDSQLPKDRFSAERLKGVDSTLKIQPAKLEDSAVYLCASSLAGQGGEYEQYFGPGTRLTVT.

This chain's CDR3 is CASRPGGGGEQFF. Here the CDR3 DNA reads TGTGCCAGCAGGCCAGGTGGGGGGGGTGAGCAGTTCTTC. This chain links TRBV7-2 with TRBJ2-1, with 7 bases matching TRBD2. V was pared by 6 bases and J by 9 bases, with 8 bases of the junction left unmatched. Germline V gives CDR1 SGHTA, CDR2 FQGNSA. The CDR3 is made up of 13 amino acids.

Only a few counts were recorded for this clonotype. This chain uses TRBV11-2 with TRBJ2-2; TRBD2 matches at 11 bases. Germline V gene sequence: CDR1 SGHAT, CDR2 FQNNGV. With 1 base clipped from V and 1 base from J, the junction kept 11 bases outside the gene matches. The CDR3 consists of 20 residues. Here the CDR3 reads CASSLVPGLAGGMNTGELFF. The CDR3 region has the DNA TGTGCCAGCAGCTTAGTTCCTGGGCTAGCGGGGGGAATGAACACCGGGGAGCTGTTTTTT.

This clonotype was seen only a few times. The chain joins TRBV19 to TRBJ2-7; D is undetermined. CDR1 and CDR2 (germline): LNHDA, SQIVND (reference sequence). The CDR3 sequence is 13 residues long. V gave up 0 bases and J gave up 1 base, with 4 bases separating them. The CDR3 coding sequence is TGTGCCAGTAGTATAGACAGTTCCTACGAGCAGTACTTC. This sequence encodes CASSIDSSYEQYF. Based on the CDR3 plus reference TRBV19 and TRBJ2-7, the full variable domain is DGGITQSPKYLFRKEGQNVTLSCEQNLNHDAMYWYRQDPGQGLRLIYYSQIVNDFQKGDIAEGYSVSREKKESFPLTVTSAQKNPTAFYLCASSIDSSYEQYFGPGTRLTVT.

J is TRBJ1-6 and V is TRBV19; D is unresolved. The length of the CDR3 is 12 residues. Trimming cost V 1 base and J 11 bases, with 6 bases left between them. Per the germline V gene, CDR1 is LNHDA and CDR2 is SQIVND (reference sequence). CDR3 sequence: CASSIVGTPLHF. The CDR3 DNA follows: TGTGCCAGTAGTATAGTAGGGACACCCCTCCACTTT.

The V call is TRBV20-1, the J call TRBJ2-1; 14 bases fit TRBD2. The germline CDR1 and CDR2 sequences are DFQATT and SNEGSKA (reference sequence). The CDR3 covers 15 residues. J lost 9 bases, V lost 4 bases, and 8 bases had no gene match. DNA of the CDR3: TGCAGTGCTAAGCAGACTAGCGGGGGGGCAGGTGAGCAGTTCTTC. This translates into CSAKQTSGGAGEQFF.

The chain links TRBV6-1 to TRBJ2-7; TRBD1 agrees at 10 bases. Germline V gene sequence: CDR1 MNHNS, CDR2 SASEGT. Trimming took 6 bases from V and 7 from J; bases not matched to a gene: 6. CDR3 length equals 13 residues. This CDR3 reads CASRRQGAREQYF. The CDR3 DNA is TGTGCCAGCAGACGACAGGGGGCCAGGGAGCAGTACTTC.

The chain joins TRBV24-1 to TRBJ1-2; D unresolved. The CDR3 has 14 residues. The ends were cut back, 4 bases at V and 4 bases at J, with 12 bases in the middle. The germline V gene encodes CDR1 KGHDR and CDR2 SFDVKD. The CDR3 protein is CATSDPERRYGYTF. CDR3 bases: TGTGCCACCAGTGACCCCGAGAGGCGCTATGGCTACACCTTC.

The chain joins TRBV7-2 to TRBJ2-2; 12 bases match TRBD1. The junction had 5 bases not matched to a gene; V was cut back by 4 bases and J by 8 bases. CDR3 length: 15 residues. The germline V gene encodes CDR1 SGHTA and CDR2 FQGNSA. The CDR3 DNA follows: TGTGCCAGCAGCTCGGGACAGGGGGCCTCTGGGGAGCTGTTTTTT. Its protein product is CASSSGQGASGELFF.

This clonotype is medium-sized in the sample. The chain links TRBV24-1 to TRBJ1-2; D unclear. The CDR3 has 15 residues. With 4 bases removed from V and 4 bases from J, the gap between germline ends came to 15 bases. Germline values: CDR1 KGHDR, CDR2 SFDVKD. The CDR3, as DNA: TGTGCCACCAGTGACCCCAGCCGATCGGGCTATGGCTACACCTTC. Protein product: CATSDPSRSGYGYTF.

V gene TRBV6-1 combines with J gene TRBJ1-4; the D is unclear. Deletions cut 5 bases from V and 1 base from J, with 8 bases between. The length of the CDR3 is 14 residues. Germline loops: CDR1 MNHNS, CDR2 SASEGT. The CDR3 coding sequence is TGTGCCAGCAGTAACCGGGAAACTAATGAAAAACTGTTTTTT. Translation gives CASSNRETNEKLFF.

The chain is built from TRBV20-1 and TRBJ1-5; 7 positions agree with TRBD1. J was trimmed by 2 bases and V by 6 bases; bases with no gene match: 7. CDR3 size: 14 residues. Germline CDR1 DFQATT, CDR2 SNEGSKA (reference sequence). CDR3 amino acids: CSANRQGGNQPQHF. CDR3 coding DNA: TGCAGTGCCAATAGACAGGGCGGCAATCAGCCCCAGCATTTT.

This clonotype showed up just a few times. The rearrangement uses TRBV30 and TRBJ1-2, with 7 bases identical to TRBD1. This CDR3 comprises 15 residues. Per the germline V gene, CDR1 is GTSNPN and CDR2 is SVGIG (reference sequence). The junction had 13 bases not matched to a gene; V was cut back by 4 bases and J by 5 bases. The CDR3 loop reads CAWNLNRGSSYGYTF. The DNA for the CDR3 is TGTGCCTGGAACCTTAACAGGGGCTCGTCGTATGGCTACACCTTC.